This record covers a single T cell receptor (beta chain). In germline, CDR1 is SEHNR, CDR2 FQNEAQ (reference sequence). With 5 bases clipped from V and 8 bases from J, the junction kept 7 bases outside the gene matches. The CDR3 is 13 residues long. The data were obtained in a study of control samples from healthy donors and cancer patients. Assay: immunoSEQ multiplex PCR; the TCRdb copy retains only in-frame clones and omits some. This sample has 50,000 to 65,000 clones, with 90% found just once. Material for sequencing was PBMCs. This clonotype was obtained from a woman aged 45-65 years with colorectal cancer. The genes are TRBV7-9 and TRBJ1-2; 8 bases line up with TRBD1. CDR3 coding DNA: TGTGCCAGCAGCCCCTCCAGGGGGCAAGGCTACACCTTC. Protein product: CASSPSRGQGYTF.